Listed below are T cell receptor beta chains from one sample, sequenced in a study of patients and donors after allogeneic stem cell transplantation. TCRdb used MiXCR to reprocess the RT-PCR reads, holding one entry per CDR3 protein. Of about a million distinct CDR3 sequences in the sample, approximately 19% were seen once. What was sequenced was blood, either unsorted or a sorted T cell fraction (not recorded which). The receptors shown here come from a human donor who was either an allogeneic HSCT recipient or a stem cell or donor lymphocyte infusion donor (not recorded which). It is not recorded whose cells these are; they may come from a transplant donor. The CDR3 runs from the conserved cysteine through the conserved F or W. Fields, in order: D gene, clone size, J gene, V gene, CDR3 protein, CDR3 DNA. A D gene is named only where the DNA matches it firmly. Clone size is given for some rows only: seen once, a few or many times, or a class if the clone is expanded.

NA	few	TRBJ1-1	TRBV12-5	CASGGSLNTEAFF	TGTGCTAGTGGTGGGAGCTTGAACACTGAAGCTTTCTTT
NA	few	TRBJ2-1	TRBV7-3	CASSLQGVGSAYNEQFF	TGTGCCAGCAGCTTACAAGGGGTAGGTAGCGCCTACAATGAGCAGTTCTTC
NA	NA	TRBJ1-1	TRBV9	CASSVGWGLNTEAFF	TGTGCCAGCAGCGTAGGGTGGGGCTTGAACACTGAAGCTTTCTTT
NA	NA	TRBJ1-3	TRBV19	CASSMWSLSGNTIYF	TGTGCCAGTAGTATGTGGTCACTCTCTGGAAACACCATATATTTT
NA	many	TRBJ1-1	TRBV12-3/TRBV12-4	CASSTTGQNTEAFF	TGTGCCAGCAGTACCACGGGACAGAACACTGAAGCTTTCTTT
TRBD2	few	TRBJ2-3	TRBV12-3/TRBV12-4	CASSTGTSGRIDTQYF	TGTGCCAGCAGTACTGGGACTAGCGGGAGGATAGATACGCAGTATTTT
TRBD1	few	TRBJ2-7	TRBV6-5	CASSSQDRVPYEQYF	TGTGCCAGCAGTTCTCAGGACAGGGTCCCCTACGAGCAGTACTTC
TRBD1	many	TRBJ2-7	TRBV12-3/TRBV12-4	CASSLPGQPYEQYF	TGTGCCAGCAGCCTGCCGGGACAGCCCTACGAGCAGTACTTC
TRBD2	few	TRBJ2-1	TRBV12-3/TRBV12-4	CASSGGGIISYNEQFF	TGTGCCAGCAGCGGGGGGGGCATTATCTCCTACAATGAGCAGTTCTTC
TRBD1	NA	TRBJ2-3	TRBV10-3	CAISDQGADTQYF	TGTGCCATCAGTGACCAGGGGGCAGATACGCAGTATTTT
NA	few	TRBJ2-1	TRBV14	CASSQDVAWSGNEQFF	TGTGCCAGCAGCCAAGATGTAGCGTGGTCCGGCAATGAGCAGTTCTTC
NA	NA	TRBJ1-1	TRBV25-1	CASSAIVGEAFF	TGTGCCAGCAGTGCTATCGTCGGTGAAGCTTTCTTT
NA	many	TRBJ1-1	TRBV4-3	CASSYQGTPEAFF	TGCGCCAGCAGCTATCAGGGCACCCCTGAAGCTTTCTTT
NA	many	TRBJ1-4	TRBV12-3/TRBV12-4	CASSLGASATNEKLFF	TGTGCCAGCAGTTTGGGAGCGTCTGCAACTAATGAAAAACTGTTTTTT
TRBD2	few	TRBJ2-3	TRBV4-2	CASTQLAGRTDTQYF	TGTGCCAGCACACAACTAGCGGGGCGCACAGATACGCAGTATTTT
NA	NA	TRBJ1-1	TRBV29-1	CSGKRGVPAEAFF	TGCAGCGGTAAAAGGGGTGTTCCCGCTGAAGCTTTCTTT
TRBD1	few	TRBJ1-5	TRBV6-5	CASSSLPGTGGDQPQHF	TGTGCCAGCAGTTCGCTTCCCGGGACAGGGGGCGATCAGCCCCAGCATTTT
NA	many	TRBJ2-7	TRBV12-3/TRBV12-4	CASSLGRGTHEQYF	TGTGCCAGCAGTTTAGGCCGCGGGACCCACGAGCAGTACTTC
NA	few	TRBJ2-7	TRBV5-6	CASSLVFGGDEQYF	TGTGCCAGCAGCTTGGTTTTCGGGGGCGACGAGCAGTACTTC
NA	NA	TRBJ2-7	TRBV6-1	CASSVSHEQYF	TGTGCCAGCAGTGTGAGTCACGAGCAGTACTTC
NA	NA	TRBJ2-5	TRBV2	CASSEGQYQETQYF	TGTGCCAGCAGTGAAGGGCAGTACCAAGAGACCCAGTACTTC
NA	once	TRBJ1-3	TRBV29-1	CSVEDPFSGPVSGNTIYF	TGCAGCGTTGAAGATCCATTCTCGGGACCGGTCTCTGGAAACACCATATATTTT
TRBD1	few	TRBJ2-7	TRBV7-8	CASRPRQGRRTYEQYF	TGTGCCAGCAGACCCCGACAGGGACGGAGAACCTACGAGCAGTACTTC
NA	few	TRBJ1-1	TRBV7-9	CASSLVGLDRRTEAFF	TGTGCCAGCAGCTTAGTTGGGCTAGACAGAAGGACTGAAGCTTTCTTT
NA	once	TRBJ2-5	TRBV7-9	CASSSSGQGRETQYF	TGTGCCAGCAGCTCTAGCGGCCAGGGGAGAGAGACCCAGTACTTC
TRBD1	NA	TRBJ2-5	TRBV12-3/TRBV12-4	CASSPGQGYWETQYF	TGTGCCAGCAGTCCCGGACAGGGCTATTGGGAGACCCAGTACTTC
TRBD1	few	TRBJ2-7	TRBV4-1	CASSEGTGDIYEQYF	TGCGCCAGCAGCGAAGGGACAGGGGATATTTACGAGCAGTACTTC